This T cell receptor (beta chain) was sequenced for a study of beta chain features in type 1 diabetes. Study outcomes and limitations: Patients with type 1 diabetes carried fewer insertions and had more deletions at their VDJ junctions.

V lost 3 bases, J lost 2 bases, and 11 bases lay in between. Germline lookup yields CDR1 MDHEN and CDR2 SYDVKM. CDR3 length: 15 residues. Every donor provided one heparinised blood draw, which averaged about 110 mL. Post-sort purity exceeded 98% for all sorted populations. Regarding this clone: Its antigen remains unidentified.

The entirety of the isolated RNA underwent reverse transcription, so expressed TCRB transcripts were sequenced. Mean read depth for naive, central memory and regulatory T cell samples was around 3.5 million reads. TCRdb's copy holds only in-frame clones and misses some; the assay was immunoSEQ multiplex PCR. The table has roughly 170,000 clones, around 13% seen once. The chain is built from TRBV28 and TRBJ1-5, with a weak D call TRBD1 (5 bases). The sample was central memory CD4+ T cells from blood. This TCR came from a woman under 30 in good health. As DNA, the CDR3 is TGTGCCAGCAGTTTCGGGGGAAGGGGCAATCAGCCCCAGCATTTT. It yields the protein CASSFGGRGNQPQHF.